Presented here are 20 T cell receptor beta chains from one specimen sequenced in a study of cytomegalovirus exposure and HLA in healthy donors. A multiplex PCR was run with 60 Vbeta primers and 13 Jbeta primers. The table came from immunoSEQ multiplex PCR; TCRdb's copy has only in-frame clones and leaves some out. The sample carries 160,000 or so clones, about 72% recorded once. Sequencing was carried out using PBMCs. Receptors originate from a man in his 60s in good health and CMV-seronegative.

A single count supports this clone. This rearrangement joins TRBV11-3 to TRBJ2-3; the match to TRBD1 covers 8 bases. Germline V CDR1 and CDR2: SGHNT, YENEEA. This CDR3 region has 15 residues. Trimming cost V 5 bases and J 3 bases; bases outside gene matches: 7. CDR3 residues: CASSKGQGRTDTQYF. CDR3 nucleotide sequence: TGTGCCAGCAGCAAAGGACAGGGTAGAACAGATACGCAGTATTTT.

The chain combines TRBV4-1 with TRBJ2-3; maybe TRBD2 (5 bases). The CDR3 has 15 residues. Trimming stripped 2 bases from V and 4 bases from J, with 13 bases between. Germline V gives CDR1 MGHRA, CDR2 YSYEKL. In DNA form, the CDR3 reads TGCGCCAGCAGCCAAAGAAGCGGAGCCGCAGATACGCAGTATTTT. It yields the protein CASSQRSGAADTQYF.

The chain's CDR3 is CASSLDRSPLHF. CDR3 coding DNA: TGTGCCAGCAGCTTAGATAGATCACCCCTCCACTTT. This chain joins TRBV7-2 and TRBJ1-6; D is unclear. Trimming shortened V by 1 base and J by 10 bases, and 5 bases separated the two germline ends. The CDR3 covers 12 residues. Germline CDR1 SGHTA, CDR2 FQGNSA.

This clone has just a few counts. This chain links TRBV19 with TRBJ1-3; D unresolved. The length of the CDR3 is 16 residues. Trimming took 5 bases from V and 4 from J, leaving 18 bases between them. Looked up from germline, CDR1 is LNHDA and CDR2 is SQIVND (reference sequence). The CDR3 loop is CASSSGRPGSGNTIYF. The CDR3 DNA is TGTGCCAGTAGTTCGGGAAGGCCCGGCTCCGGAAACACCATATATTTT.

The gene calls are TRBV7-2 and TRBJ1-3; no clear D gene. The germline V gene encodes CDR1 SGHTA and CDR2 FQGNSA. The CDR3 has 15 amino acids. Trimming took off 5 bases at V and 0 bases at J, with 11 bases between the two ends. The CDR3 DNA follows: TGTGCCAGCAGCCCTAGGTTTAACTCTGGAAACACCATATATTTT. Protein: CASSPRFNSGNTIYF.

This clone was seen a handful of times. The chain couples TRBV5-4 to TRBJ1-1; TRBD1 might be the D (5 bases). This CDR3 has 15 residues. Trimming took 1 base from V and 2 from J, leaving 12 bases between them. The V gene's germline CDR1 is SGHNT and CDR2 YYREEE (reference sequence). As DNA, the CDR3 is TGTGCCAGCAGCTTGTCTCCGGGGGGAAACACTGAAGCTTTCTTT. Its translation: CASSLSPGGNTEAFF.

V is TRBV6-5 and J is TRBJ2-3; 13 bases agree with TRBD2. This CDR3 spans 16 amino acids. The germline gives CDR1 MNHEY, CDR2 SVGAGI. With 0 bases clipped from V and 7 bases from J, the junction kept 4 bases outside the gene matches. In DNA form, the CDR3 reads TGTGCCAGCAGTTACTCGGGACTAGCGGGGTCGAATACGCAGTATTTT. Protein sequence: CASSYSGLAGSNTQYF.

The DNA for the CDR3 is TGTGCCAGCAGCTTAGTCGGGGGGCGCTTCTACAATGAGCAGTTCTTC. This codes for CASSLVGGRFYNEQFF. The V gene is TRBV7-6, the J gene TRBJ2-1; D perhaps matches TRBD2 (7 bases). The V end lost 1 base, the J end lost 3 bases, and 13 bases lay between the germline ends. The V gene's germline CDR1 is SGHVS and CDR2 FNYEAQ. There are 16 residues in the CDR3.

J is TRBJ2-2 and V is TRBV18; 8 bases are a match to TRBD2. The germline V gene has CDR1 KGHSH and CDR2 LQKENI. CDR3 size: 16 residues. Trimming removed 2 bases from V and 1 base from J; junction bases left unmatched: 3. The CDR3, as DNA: TGTGCCAGCTCACCAGCTAGCGGGCTGAACACCGGGGAGCTGTTTTTT. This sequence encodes CASSPASGLNTGELFF.

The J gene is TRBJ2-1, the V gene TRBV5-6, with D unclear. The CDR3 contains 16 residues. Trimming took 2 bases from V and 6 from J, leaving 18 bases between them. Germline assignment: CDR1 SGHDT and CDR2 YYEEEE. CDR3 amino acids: CASSLGASYPFNEQFF. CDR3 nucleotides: TGTGCCAGCAGCTTAGGAGCCAGCTACCCCTTCAATGAGCAGTTCTTC.

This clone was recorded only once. CDR3 protein: CASSLAMGATGELFF. In nucleotides, the CDR3 is TGCGCCAGCAGCTTGGCCATGGGGGCCACCGGGGAGCTGTTTTTT. V usage is TRBV5-1 and J usage is TRBJ2-2, with a possible D match to TRBD1 (6 bases). The CDR3 is 15 amino acids. The ends were cut back, 0 bases at V and 4 bases at J, with 10 bases in the middle. Germline V CDR1 and CDR2: SGHRS, YFSETQ.

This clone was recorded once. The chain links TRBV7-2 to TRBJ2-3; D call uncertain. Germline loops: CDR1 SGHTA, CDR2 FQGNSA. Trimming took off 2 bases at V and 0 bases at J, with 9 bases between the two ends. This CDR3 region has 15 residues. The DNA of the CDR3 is TGTGCCAGCAGCTTATTTCACCAGAGCACAGATACGCAGTATTTT. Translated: CASSLFHQSTDTQYF.

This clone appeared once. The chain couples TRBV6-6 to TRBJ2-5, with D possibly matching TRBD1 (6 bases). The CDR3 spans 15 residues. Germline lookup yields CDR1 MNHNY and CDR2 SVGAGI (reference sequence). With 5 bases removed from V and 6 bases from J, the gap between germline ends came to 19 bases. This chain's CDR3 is CASSNPVGAGQTQYF. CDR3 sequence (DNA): TGTGCCAGCAGTAACCCCGTGGGGGCCGGGCAGACCCAGTACTTC.

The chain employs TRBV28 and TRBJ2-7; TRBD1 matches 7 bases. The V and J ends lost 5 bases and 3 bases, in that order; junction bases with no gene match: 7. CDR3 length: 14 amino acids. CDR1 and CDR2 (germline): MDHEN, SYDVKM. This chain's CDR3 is CASSTTQGFYEQYF. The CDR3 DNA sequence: TGTGCCAGCAGTACGACACAGGGGTTCTACGAGCAGTACTTC.

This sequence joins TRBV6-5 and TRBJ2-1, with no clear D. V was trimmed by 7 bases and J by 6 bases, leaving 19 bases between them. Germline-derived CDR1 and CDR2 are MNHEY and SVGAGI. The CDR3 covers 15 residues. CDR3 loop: CASTPGSAGFNEQFF. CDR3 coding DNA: TGTGCCAGCACCCCCGGGTCCGCCGGTTTCAATGAGCAGTTCTTC.

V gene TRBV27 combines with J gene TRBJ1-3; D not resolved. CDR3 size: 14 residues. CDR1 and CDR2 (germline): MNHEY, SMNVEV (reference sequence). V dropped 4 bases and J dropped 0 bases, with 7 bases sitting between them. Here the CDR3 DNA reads TGTGCCAGCAGTTCCGGTAGCTCTGGAAACACCATATATTTT. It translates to CASSSGSSGNTIYF.

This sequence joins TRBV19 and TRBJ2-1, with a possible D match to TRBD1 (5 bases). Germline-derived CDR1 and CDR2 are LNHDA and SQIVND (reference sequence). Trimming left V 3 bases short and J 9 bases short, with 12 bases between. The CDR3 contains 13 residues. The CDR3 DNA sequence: TGTGCCAGTAGTATTGGACAATCCCTTGAGCAGTTCTTC. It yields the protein CASSIGQSLEQFF.

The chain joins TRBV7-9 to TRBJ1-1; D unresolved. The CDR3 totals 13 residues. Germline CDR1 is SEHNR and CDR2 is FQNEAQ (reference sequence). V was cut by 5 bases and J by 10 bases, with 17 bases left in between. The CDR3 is CASSRDGVLGAFF. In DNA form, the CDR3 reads TGTGCCAGCAGCCGCGACGGGGTCCTTGGAGCTTTCTTT.

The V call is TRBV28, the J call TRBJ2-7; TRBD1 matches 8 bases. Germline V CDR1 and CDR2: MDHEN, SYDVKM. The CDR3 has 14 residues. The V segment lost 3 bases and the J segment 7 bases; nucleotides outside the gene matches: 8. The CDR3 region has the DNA TGTGCCAGCAGTTTCAGGCAGGGGGCGCGGGAGCAGTACTTC. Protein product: CASSFRQGAREQYF.

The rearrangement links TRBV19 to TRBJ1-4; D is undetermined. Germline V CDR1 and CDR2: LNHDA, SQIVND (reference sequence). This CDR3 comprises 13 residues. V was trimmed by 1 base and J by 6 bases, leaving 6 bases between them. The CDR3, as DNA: TGTGCCAGTAGTATAGGTACAGATGAAAAACTGTTTTTT. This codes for CASSIGTDEKLFF.